Reported below is one T cell receptor beta chain. Donors were systemically healthy Caucasian individuals from Russia aged roughly 6 to 95 years. With a J-beta primer mix and a sample-barcoded 5' primer, a second PCR ran roughly 6 to 11 cycles. A 12-random-nucleotide template-switch adaptor tagged each cDNA molecule. Each CDR3 protein gets one entry after TCRdb re-called the 5' RACE reads with MiXCR. The table includes 2 million or so distinct CDR3 sequences, roughly 50% detected once. This entry belongs to a study of blood T cells in healthy people across ages. As for the study in general: Through template switching, about one barcoded beta molecule was captured per two T cells, as measured in model experiments.

CDR1 and CDR2 from the germline V gene are SQVTM and ANQGSEA. The CDR3 extends over 11 amino acids. This clonotype was obtained from a woman aged 40 to 50 in good health. The sample comprised blood. The V gene is TRBV29-1, the J gene TRBJ2-3; the D is unclear. DNA of the CDR3: TGCGCATACCTGCGGACGGATACGCAGTATTTT. Protein product: CAYLRTDTQYF.